The rows below give T cell receptor beta chains drawn from one sample of a study of Graves' ophthalmopathy and Graves' hyperthyroidism. Each CDR3 protein gets one entry after TCRdb re-called the multiplex PCR reads with MiXCR. The sample lists about 500,000 distinct CDR3 sequences, around an eighth seen once, with approximately 9.8% in the top ten. Source material: blood. These receptors were taken from a woman in her twenties or thirties with Graves' ophthalmopathy. Both conserved end residues are part of each CDR3. The D gene is left open where the match is weak. Not every row has a clone size; where given, it reads once, few, many or a size class.

-	TRBV7-8	-	TRBJ1-2	TGTGCCAGCAGCTTAGGGGGGTCAAATGGCTACACCTTC	CASSLGGSNGYTF
-	TRBV11-3	many	TRBJ1-1	TGTGCCAGCAGCTTGTACCGGCAGATAGGCATGAACACTGAAGCTTTCTTT	CASSLYRQIGMNTEAFF
-	TRBV12-3/TRBV12-4	many	TRBJ2-7	TGTGCCAGCAGTTTGGGGACACCGAGCTTGCCCTACGAGCAGTACTTC	CASSLGTPSLPYEQYF
-	TRBV2	many	TRBJ2-2	TGTGCCAGCAGTGGTTTTGACGGGGAGCTGTTTTTT	CASSGFDGELFF
-	TRBV7-8	many	TRBJ1-5	TGTGCCAGCAGCCCCCGTGGGGATCAGCCCCAGCATTTT	CASSPRGDQPQHF
TRBD1	TRBV13	many	TRBJ2-7	TGTGCCAGCAGCGCCGGGGACAGTGATTTCTACGAGCAGTACTTC	CASSAGDSDFYEQYF
TRBD1	TRBV12-3/TRBV12-4	-	TRBJ2-2	TGTGCCAGCAGTTCCTCCTTACAGGGGGCGAACACCGGGGAGCTGTTTTTT	CASSSSLQGANTGELFF
TRBD2	TRBV4-1	many	TRBJ2-4	TGCGCCAGCAGCAAGGGGACTAGCGGGACCAAAAACATTCAGTACTTC	CASSKGTSGTKNIQYF
-	TRBV27	many	TRBJ2-7	TGTGCCAGCAACCCGTCACCGGGAAATTGGTACGAGCAGTACTTC	CASNPSPGNWYEQYF
-	TRBV14	once	TRBJ2-2	TGTGCCAGCAGCCACTTAGGGCAGGCGAACACCGGGGAGCTGTTTTTT	CASSHLGQANTGELFF
-	TRBV6-2/TRBV6-3	-	TRBJ2-2	TGTGCCAGCAGTACGACAGTTAACACCGGGGAGCTGTTTTTT	CASSTTVNTGELFF
TRBD1	TRBV12-5	-	TRBJ1-1	TGTGCTAGTGGTTTGTCGGACAGGGCCCCCAACACTGAAGCTTTCTTT	CASGLSDRAPNTEAFF
-	TRBV4-2	-	TRBJ1-5	TGTGCCAGCAGCCAAGACAGGGGTCAGGGCAATCAGCCCCAGCATTTT	CASSQDRGQGNQPQHF
-	TRBV2	many	TRBJ2-7	TGTGCCAGCAGTGAATGGGGGACCCCGACCTACGAGCAGTACTTC	CASSEWGTPTYEQYF
-	TRBV19	many	TRBJ1-1	TGTGCCAGTAGTATGGGGGTATCGATGAACACTGAAGCTTTCTTT	CASSMGVSMNTEAFF
-	TRBV6-1	many	TRBJ1-2	TGTGCCAGCAGTGAGGGCGGACAGCTTAACTATGGCTACACCTTC	CASSEGGQLNYGYTF
TRBD1	TRBV28	-	TRBJ2-3	TGTGCCGGCCAACAGGGGGGCACAGATACGCAGTGTTTT	CAGQQGGTDTQCF
-	TRBV6-5	many	TRBJ1-5	TGTGCCAGCAGTTACTCGTGGTCCAATCAGCCCCAGCATTTT	CASSYSWSNQPQHF
-	TRBV12-3/TRBV12-4	few	TRBJ2-5	TGTGCCAGCACAGACCCCGGGGGAGCCCAGTACTTC	CASTDPGGAQYF
TRBD1	TRBV19	many	TRBJ2-7	TGTGCCAGTAGTACGGGACAGAAGTACGAGCAGTACTTC	CASSTGQKYEQYF
TRBD1	TRBV2	many	TRBJ2-7	TGTGCCAGCATCCCCGGACAGGGTTCCTACGAGCAGTACTTC	CASIPGQGSYEQYF
TRBD1	TRBV6-5	many	TRBJ1-1	TGTGCCAGCAGTTACTCGGGGCCAGGGGGAAATGAAGCTTTCTTT	CASSYSGPGGNEAFF
-	TRBV28	many	TRBJ1-2	TGTGCCAGCAGGGATTATGCCTATGGCTACACCTTC	CASRDYAYGYTF
-	TRBV19	many	TRBJ1-5	TGTGCCAGTAGTATAGAATCGACAGGCCTCGGTCAGCCCCAGCATTTT	CASSIESTGLGQPQHF
TRBD1	TRBV2	many	TRBJ2-7	TGTGCCAGCAGTGCCGACAGGGGCCCCTACGAGCAGTACTTC	CASSADRGPYEQYF
-	TRBV24-1	many	TRBJ1-1	TGTGCCACCAGTGATGAACAGGGTGGAACTGAAGCTTTCTTT	CATSDEQGGTEAFF
-	TRBV12-3/TRBV12-4	few	TRBJ2-7	TGTGCCAGCAGTTTTCGGGCGGAGCCCAACGAGCAGTACTTC	CASSFRAEPNEQYF
TRBD1	TRBV30	few	TRBJ2-7	TGTGCCTGGAGATCGGGACAGTCCTACGAGCGGTACTTC	CAWRSGQSYERYF
-	TRBV19	many	TRBJ1-1	TGTGCCAGTAGTATAGGACTCACGAACACTGAAGCTTTCTTT	CASSIGLTNTEAFF
-	TRBV6-1	many	TRBJ2-4	TGTGCCAGCAGTCGCCAAAGTGGGGGCAAAAACATTCAGTACTTC	CASSRQSGGKNIQYF
-	TRBV18	many	TRBJ2-5	TGTGCCAGCTCACCAACACCCGGTGGAGGGACCCAGTACTTC	CASSPTPGGGTQYF
TRBD1	TRBV12-3/TRBV12-4	few	TRBJ2-4	TGTGCCAGCACTACTAGGGGGCACAAAAACATTAAGTACTTC	CASTTRGHKNIKYF
TRBD1	TRBV12-3/TRBV12-4	few	TRBJ1-6	TGTGCCAGCAGTTTATCAGGGGGCGTCCCAAATTCACCCCTCCACTTT	CASSLSGGVPNSPLHF
-	TRBV6-1	many	TRBJ2-7	TGTGCCAGCAGTGACGACAGGTACTACGAGCAGTACTTC	CASSDDRYYEQYF
-	TRBV6-1	many	TRBJ2-7	TGTGCCAGCAGTGGGCAGGACTACTACGAGCAGTACTTC	CASSGQDYYEQYF
-	TRBV7-8	many	TRBJ1-5	TGTGCCAGCAGCTTAGTATTCCCATCCCCTAATCAGCCCCAGCATTTT	CASSLVFPSPNQPQHF
TRBD2	TRBV12-3/TRBV12-4	many	TRBJ2-7	TGTGCCAGCAGTCCACTAGCGGGGGGAACCGAGCAGTACTTC	CASSPLAGGTEQYF
-	TRBV5-6	few	TRBJ1-5	TGTGCCAGCAGCTTGGTCGGGCGGCAGGATCAGCCCCAGCATTTT	CASSLVGRQDQPQHF
-	TRBV6-2/TRBV6-3	-	TRBJ1-1	TGTGCCAGCAGTTACTCTGCGGACACTGAAGCTTTCTTT	CASSYSADTEAFF
-	TRBV6-1	many	TRBJ1-2	TGTGCCAGCAGGGAACAGGTGTATAATGGCTACACCTTC	CASREQVYNGYTF
-	TRBV19	many	TRBJ1-1	TGTGCCAGTACCCTACAGGGCGCGAACACTGAAGCTTTCTTT	CASTLQGANTEAFF
-	TRBV11-3	many	TRBJ2-4	TGTGCCAGCAGCTTAGATCAACAGTCAGGGATTCAGTACTTC	CASSLDQQSGIQYF
TRBD1	TRBV5-4	few	TRBJ2-5	TGTGCCAGCAGCACCAGGACAGGGGAATGGGAGACCCAGTACTTC	CASSTRTGEWETQYF
TRBD2	TRBV6-1	-	TRBJ2-5	TGTGCCAGCAGTGTCCGACTAGCGGGGTTCCAAGAGACCCAGTACTTC	CASSVRLAGFQETQYF
TRBD1	TRBV30	many	TRBJ1-5	TGTGCCTGGGCGACGACAGGGAAAGTAGGGCAGCCCCAGCATTTT	CAWATTGKVGQPQHF
-	TRBV6-4	many	TRBJ1-5	TGTGCCAGCAGTGACGAACGAGGAGGCGGCAATCAGCCCCAGCATTTT	CASSDERGGGNQPQHF
-	TRBV13	many	TRBJ1-1	TGTGCCAGCAGATGGACAAAAGCTTTCTTT	CASRWTKAFF
-	TRBV4-1	many	TRBJ1-1	TGCGCCAGCAGCCAACTTGACAGGTTTTACGCTGAAGCTTTCTTT	CASSQLDRFYAEAFF
-	TRBV29-1	many	TRBJ2-7	TGCAGCGTTGAACTGACAGAGGCCTACGAGCAGTACTTC	CSVELTEAYEQYF
-	TRBV20-1	-	TRBJ1-2	TGCAGTGCTAGAGAAGAGAGGGAATATGGCTACACCTTC	CSAREEREYGYTF
-	TRBV28	many	TRBJ2-4	TGTGCCAGCAGGGAGGGGGGAGCCAAAAACATTCAGTACTTC	CASREGGAKNIQYF
TRBD2	TRBV6-1	many	TRBJ2-2	TGTGCCAGCAGTGATGTGGGCCCGGGACTAGCCGGGCCCGGGGAGCTGTTTTTT	CASSDVGPGLAGPGELFF